This entry lists 21 T cell receptor beta chains sequenced from one sample in a study of shared T cell receptors in the human thymus (dated by TCRdb to 2020 to 2022). The library relied on the immunoSEQ multiplex PCR assay. Here the immuneACCESS table is served through TCRdb, limited to in-frame sequences with V and J called. Missing clones are a known gap in these copies; in checked studies unresolved V genes cover under half, and the rest lacks a known reason. The sample table records over 650,000 clones; 70% to 90% of these occur just once. The top ten clones comprise 0.0094% of the sample. The same specimen was also included in a second study, on human thymus T cells.

Sequenced sample: thymocytes. These receptor sequences come from a boy less than two years old with a congenital heart defect. Donor details come from another sample of the same person, matched by shared clones.

In nucleotides, the CDR3 is TGTGCCAGCAGTTACTCGAAGGGGGACAACCTCTACGAGCAGTACTTC. This sequence encodes CASSYSKGDNLYEQYF. J is TRBJ2-7 and V is TRBV6-5; weak D call: TRBD1 (6 bases). CDR1 MNHEY and CDR2 SVGAGI come from the germline V gene. The CDR3 contains 16 residues. Trimming removed 0 bases from V and 3 bases from J, with 15 bases in between.

This CDR3 is CASSESLNDGRKYEQYF. The DNA of the CDR3 is TGTGCCAGCAGTGAATCCCTTAATGATGGCAGAAAATACGAGCAGTACTTC. The rearrangement joins TRBV6-1 to TRBJ2-7; D gene ambiguous. Between the trimmed V and J ends, which lost 2 bases and 4 bases, there was a span of 21 bases. CDR1 MNHNS and CDR2 SASEGT come from the germline V gene. The CDR3 sequence is 17 residues long.

The chain recombines TRBV12-5 with TRBJ2-3, with TRBD2 identical over 8 bases. Trimming removed 6 bases from V and 0 bases from J; junction bases left unmatched: 14. The CDR3 is 18 residues long. The germline gives CDR1 LGHNT, CDR2 FRNRAP. DNA for the CDR3: TGTGCTAGTGGCCAACCTCAACTAGCGGCATATAGCACAGATACGCAGTATTTT. Protein sequence: CASGQPQLAAYSTDTQYF.

The chain is built from TRBV6-5 and TRBJ2-7, with TRBD2 matching over 7 bases. V was clipped by 2 bases and J by 5 bases; unmatched bases: 12. CDR1 and CDR2 (germline): MNHEY, SVGAGI. The CDR3 has 16 amino acids. The CDR3 spells CASSYGEGPTLHEQYF. The CDR3 region has the DNA TGTGCCAGCAGTTACGGGGAGGGCCCAACTCTCCACGAGCAGTACTTC.

This clone occurred once. V is TRBV27 and J is TRBJ1-2; TRBD1 might be the D (6 bases). V was cut by 3 bases and J by 2 bases, with 10 bases left in between. There are 14 residues in the CDR3. CDR1 and CDR2 from the germline V gene are MNHEY and SMNVEV (reference sequence). The CDR3, as DNA: TGTGCCAGCAGTTTCGACAGGAGGAACTATGGCTACACCTTC. It codes for CASSFDRRNYGYTF.

The genes are TRBV18 and TRBJ2-7; 7 positions agree with TRBD2. J was trimmed by 2 bases and V by 6 bases; bases with no gene match: 4. In germline, CDR1 is KGHSH, CDR2 LQKENI. The CDR3 has 13 residues. This CDR3 reads CASSRTRAYEQYF. CDR3 in DNA: TGTGCCAGCTCTCGGACTAGGGCCTACGAGCAGTACTTC.

This chain uses TRBV25-1 with TRBJ2-1; 8 nucleotides align to TRBD2. This CDR3 region has 15 residues. Germline CDR1 and CDR2: MGHDK and SYGVNS. The V gene end was trimmed by 1 base and the J gene end by 9 bases; junction bases not matched to a gene: 8. Here the CDR3 reads CASSECGGTRGEQFF. CDR3 sequence (DNA): TGTGCCAGCAGTGAATGCGGGGGGACTAGAGGTGAGCAGTTCTTC.

J is TRBJ2-2 and V is TRBV27, with 10 bases identical to TRBD1. CDR1 MNHEY and CDR2 SMNVEV come from the germline V gene (reference sequence). J gave up 7 bases and V 4 bases, and 6 bases lay outside the gene matches. There are 15 residues in the CDR3. In DNA, the CDR3 is TGTGCCAGCAGTTATCCGGGACAGGGGATCGGGGAGCTGTTTTTT. This codes for CASSYPGQGIGELFF.

This clone was found once. V gene TRBV30 combines with J gene TRBJ1-1; D is ambiguous. The CDR3 is made up of 12 amino acids. V was shortened by 3 bases and J by 5 bases, with 10 bases between the two germline ends. Germline V gives CDR1 GTSNPN, CDR2 SVGIG (reference sequence). In DNA form, the CDR3 reads TGTGCCTGGAGCTTCAAGGAGACTGAAGCTTTCTTT. Amino acids: CAWSFKETEAFF.

The chain recombines TRBV7-6 with TRBJ2-3, with TRBD2 matching 11 bases. Germline CDR1 and CDR2: SGHVS and FNYEAQ. J lost 0 bases, V lost 1 base, and 12 bases had no gene match. There are 20 residues in the CDR3. CDR3 sequence: CASSLVCIAGGSRSTDTQYF. The CDR3 DNA is TGTGCCAGCAGCTTAGTTTGCATAGCGGGAGGGTCTCGAAGCACAGATACGCAGTATTTT.

The CDR3 is CASSTTHPSVCEQFF. In nucleotides, the CDR3 is TGTGCCAGCAGTACCACTCACCCTTCGGTATGTGAGCAGTTCTTC. V usage is TRBV28 and J usage is TRBJ2-1; no reliable D call. Germline CDR1 is MDHEN and CDR2 is SYDVKM. This CDR3 comprises 15 residues. The V gene lost 5 bases and the J gene lost 9 bases, with 20 bases spanning the gap.

This clone has a single count. The rearrangement links TRBV28 to TRBJ1-1; no clear D gene. The germline CDR1 and CDR2 sequences are MDHEN and SYDVKM. The CDR3 loop spans 15 amino acids. Trimming shortened V by 5 bases and J by 0 bases, and 13 bases separated the two germline ends. In nucleotides, the CDR3 is TGTGCCAGCAGTCCCCTCCTAACCATGAACACTGAAGCTTTCTTT. It specifies CASSPLLTMNTEAFF.

V gene TRBV9 combines with J gene TRBJ1-2, with D possibly being TRBD1 (6 bases). The CDR3 runs 13 residues. V gave up 4 bases and J gave up 4 bases, with 11 bases separating them. CDR1 is SGDLS, CDR2 YYNGEE, per germline. The CDR3: CASSPQGPYGYTF. CDR3 coding DNA: TGTGCCAGCAGCCCACAGGGTCCCTATGGCTACACCTTC.

The chain joins TRBV4-3 to TRBJ2-5, with D hard to call. V lost 4 bases and J lost 1, with 10 bases in between. The CDR3 loop spans 14 amino acids. CDR1 is LGHNA, CDR2 YSLEER, per germline. The CDR3 loop is CASSPRVSQETQYF. CDR3 bases: TGCGCCAGCAGCCCGCGAGTTAGCCAAGAGACCCAGTACTTC.

This clone occurred a few times. This sequence joins TRBV5-1 and TRBJ1-4; TRBD1 matches 7 bases. Germline trimming cut 5 bases from V and 5 bases from J; bases unmatched to any gene: 9. The length of the CDR3 is 15 residues. Germline V lookup: CDR1 SGHRS, CDR2 YFSETQ. CDR3 DNA: TGCGCCAGCAGTAATCGGACAGGAGTGAATGAAAAACTGTTTTTT. As protein: CASSNRTGVNEKLFF.

This clone was picked up a small number of times. The V gene is TRBV6-5, the J gene TRBJ1-1, with D perhaps TRBD1 (6 bases). This CDR3 has 15 residues. Between the trimmed V and J ends, which lost 0 bases and 4 bases, there was a span of 12 bases. In germline, CDR1 is MNHEY, CDR2 SVGAGI. Here the CDR3 reads CASSYSQGWGTEAFF. The CDR3 DNA reads as TGTGCCAGCAGTTACTCACAGGGTTGGGGCACTGAAGCTTTCTTT.

The chain recombines TRBV7-6 with TRBJ2-5; tentative D call: TRBD1 (9 bases). Germline V gene data show CDR1 as SGHVS and CDR2 as FNYEAQ. The V end was cut by 6 bases, the J end by 5 bases, with 25 bases between. This CDR3 region has 17 residues. CDR3 sequence reads: CASSFTPGQGLGETQYF. CDR3 coding DNA: TGTGCCAGCAGTTTCACTCCGGGACAGGGACTAGGGGAGACCCAGTACTTC.

The chain employs TRBV6-1 and TRBJ2-5, with D perhaps matching TRBD2 (6 bases). The germline CDR1 and CDR2 sequences are MNHNS and SASEGT. The CDR3 contains 16 residues. Trimming removed 1 base at V and 2 bases at J, with 14 bases between. CDR3 protein: CASSEGPGRGQETQYF. The CDR3 DNA sequence: TGTGCCAGCAGTGAAGGGCCCGGGAGAGGGCAAGAGACCCAGTACTTC.

This chain joins TRBV7-2 and TRBJ1-2, with 8 bases fitting TRBD1. Trimming at V came to 6 bases and at J to 5 bases, leaving 5 bases not matched to a gene. The CDR3 has 13 residues. Germline V gives CDR1 SGHTA, CDR2 FQGNSA. The CDR3 sequence: CASRHRTGYGYTF. As DNA, the CDR3 is TGTGCCAGCAGACACAGGACAGGGTATGGCTACACCTTC.

The V gene is TRBV5-1, the J gene TRBJ1-1, with 9 bases that match TRBD1. This CDR3 has 17 amino acids. From germline, CDR1 is SGHRS and CDR2 YFSETQ. Losses at the gene ends were 0 bases for V and 2 bases for J; bases not matched to a gene: 8. The CDR3 coding sequence is TGCGCCAGCAGCTTGGGGACAGGGGTGAAAATTAACACTGAAGCTTTCTTT. It is translated as CASSLGTGVKINTEAFF.

The chain is built from TRBV7-9 and TRBJ1-6; D uncertain. The CDR3 runs 13 residues. Germline V gives CDR1 SEHNR, CDR2 FQNEAQ (reference sequence). The germline V and J ends were trimmed by 10 bases and 10 bases, with 17 bases remaining between them. The CDR3 DNA is TGTGCCACCCCCAAGGAGGTGGGCTCACCCCTCCACTTT. It encodes CATPKEVGSPLHF.